This T cell receptor beta chain was retrieved from a study of siplizumab effects on memory and regulatory T cells. Details on this clone: Its antigen is as yet unknown.

Generated by immunoSEQ multiplex PCR, the TCRdb table keeps only in-frame clones and is missing some. The sample lists under 150,000 clones; approximately 94% were seen once. The CDR3 has 12 residues. Germline CDR1 and CDR2: SGHVS and FQNEAQ. Trimming stripped 5 bases from V and 6 bases from J, with 10 bases between. Study outcomes and limitations: A major contribution to the alloresponse seemed to be made by naive T cells, which seemed more diverse than memory cells. To unstimulated subsets, only a minor fraction of alloreactive clones could be mapped. In siplizumab cultures, the suppressive function of proliferating Tregs remained unconfirmed.

Source material: non-Treg CD4+ T cells sorted from blood. This TCR was sampled from a human donor in good health. The chain combines TRBV7-8 with TRBJ1-1; D call uncertain. This CDR3 is CASSPSRPEAFF. The CDR3 DNA sequence: TGTGCCAGCAGCCCGAGCCGTCCTGAAGCTTTCTTT.